This entry concerns a single T cell receptor beta chain. What antigen it recognizes has not been identified. No qualities accompany the bases; no much larger clone lies one base away. Collaborating institutions collected whole blood in K2EDTA tubes following their own protocols. For TCRbeta analysis, collaborators shipped samples in one of three forms: frozen whole blood, isolated PBMCs, or DNA extracted from either of those sample types. The immunoSEQ Assay, a bias-controlled multiplex PCR, was used to amplify TCRbeta CDR3 regions from genomic DNA. In the authors' own workflow: Within the assay, amplification of reference gene primers was used to estimate how many nucleated cells each sample contained. To quantify the absolute abundance of each unique TCRbeta CDR3 rearrangement, sequence reads were collapsed and filtered. For each sample, productive Simpson clonality was calculated as the square root of Simpson's diversity index over productive rearrangements. TCRdb carries this immuneACCESS record with in-frame sequences only. Its versions omit some clonotypes, under half of them owing to an unresolved V gene in the studies checked, with the rest unexplained. V, J and clone size derive from that table, while D and trimming were established from the DNA sequence. This sample gives 99,000 or so clones in total; approximately 87% of them show up just once. The ten largest account for roughly 14% of the sample.

This sample was included in a study of blood T cell repertoires in COVID-19 (dated by TCRdb to about 2020). Broadly, across the study: Samples covering the acute and convalescent phases of COVID-19 were provided by collaborators in the United States, Italy and Spain. Subjects who had been exposed to COVID-19, were actively infected with it, or had recovered from it provided the deeply sampled blood TCRbeta repertoires that made up the dataset. The repertoires were made available in a free public database intended to serve as a resource for research on the immune response to SARS-CoV-2. Nearly every sample came with metadata listing a de-identified subject ID, COVID-19 status, age in years and sex. The samples were drawn from the first 160 participants of the ongoing ImmuneRACE study and from 1,254 subjects provided by 6 global collaborators. The material from the prospective study consisted of cDNA or gDNA derived from T cells, B-cell-depleted T cells, or PBMCs. Where available, HLA class I and class II types were obtained from metadata supplied by the sample provider rather than from assay-based typing.

A distance of 9 bases separates the germline ends of V and J, which lose 2 bases and 4 bases respectively. Including cysteine and phenylalanine, the CDR3 has 14 amino acids. This entry keeps only the CDR3 DNA: 42 bases, framed from base 1. In the germline V gene, CDR1 corresponds to ENHRY and CDR2 to SYGVKD. Here is what the overall study found, with its caveats: The quantity of clinical and demographic metadata differed by source and by participant and was supplied without curation.

The rearrangement combines TRBV10-3 with TRBJ2-1; TRBD1 is a possible D gene, resting on 6 matching bases. The specimen sequenced was peripheral blood. This clonotype was obtained from a man aged 50-60 years with acute or convalescent COVID-19. CDR3 sequence: CAISEGQPYNEQFF. The DNA sequence is as follows: TGTGCCATCAGTGAGGGACAGCCATACAATGAGCAGTTCTTC.